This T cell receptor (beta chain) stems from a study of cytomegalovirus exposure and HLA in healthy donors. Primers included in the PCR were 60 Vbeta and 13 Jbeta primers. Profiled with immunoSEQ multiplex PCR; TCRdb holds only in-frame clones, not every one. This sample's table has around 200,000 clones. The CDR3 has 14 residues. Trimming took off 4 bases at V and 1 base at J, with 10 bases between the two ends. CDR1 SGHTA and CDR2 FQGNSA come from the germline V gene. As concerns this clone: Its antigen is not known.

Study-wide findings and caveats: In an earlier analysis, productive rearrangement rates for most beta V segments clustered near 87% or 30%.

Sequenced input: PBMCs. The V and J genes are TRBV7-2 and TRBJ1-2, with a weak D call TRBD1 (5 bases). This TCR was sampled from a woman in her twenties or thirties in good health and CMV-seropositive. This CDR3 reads CASSYPGVNYGYTF. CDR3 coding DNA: TGTGCCAGCAGCTATCCGGGGGTTAACTATGGCTACACCTTC.